The 2 T cell receptor beta chains in this list originate from one sample, sequenced in a study of T cell responses to AZD1222 COVID-19 vaccine. Data came from immunoSEQ multiplex PCR; TCRdb stores just in-frame clones and leaves some out. Of about 180,000 clones in the sample, around 90% were seen once. The source was peripheral blood, collected on day 0 of AZD1222 vaccination. The receptors originated from an adult in good health.

This clone appeared a single time. The J gene is TRBJ2-2, the V gene TRBV19; D not certain. This CDR3 is built from 14 residues. From germline, CDR1 is LNHDA and CDR2 SQIVND (reference sequence). Trimming took off 3 bases at V and 5 bases at J, with 10 bases between the two ends. Written as DNA, the CDR3 is TGTGCCAGTAGTATCGGGCCGATAACCGGGGAGCTGTTTTTT. Encoded protein: CASSIGPITGELFF.

The V gene is TRBV7-2, the J gene TRBJ2-2; no clear D gene. CDR1 and CDR2 from the germline V gene are SGHTA and FQGNSA. The CDR3 has 15 amino acids. V was cut by 2 bases and J by 1 base, with 8 bases left in between. The CDR3 DNA reads TGTGCCAGCAGCTTAAAAGGCGGGAACACCGGGGAGCTGTTTTTT. Amino acid sequence: CASSLKGGNTGELFF.